One and the same sample provided the 7 T cell receptor beta chains below, sequenced in a study of OX40 agonist ivuxolimab in advanced cancers. The table came from immunoSEQ multiplex PCR; TCRdb's copy has only in-frame clones and leaves some out. The sample has tens of thousands of clones, about 87% seen once. Sequenced material: CD4+ or CD8+ T cells sorted from blood, taken in a trial of the OX40 agonist ivuxolimab. These receptors originate from an adult with an advanced solid tumor such as melanoma, head and neck, liver or kidney cancer.

This chain joins TRBV7-2 and TRBJ2-1; no reliable D call. Trimming shortened V by 2 bases and J by 9 bases, and 11 bases separated the two germline ends. Germline loops: CDR1 SGHTA, CDR2 FQGNSA. This CDR3 has 13 amino acids. The CDR3 spells CASSLSSGGEQFF. Written as DNA, the CDR3 is TGTGCCAGCAGCTTAAGTTCGGGTGGTGAGCAGTTCTTC.

The chain uses TRBV30 and TRBJ1-2; D remains unclear. V was trimmed by 0 bases and J by 6 bases, leaving 11 bases between them. There are 13 residues in the CDR3. Germline CDR1 GTSNPN, CDR2 SVGIG (reference sequence). The CDR3: CAWSVKAEDGYTF. As DNA, the CDR3 is TGTGCCTGGAGTGTCAAGGCAGAAGATGGCTACACCTTC.

The chain recombines TRBV10-2 with TRBJ1-3, with unresolved D. CDR3 length: 16 amino acids. Germline V gene sequence: CDR1 WSHSY, CDR2 SAAADI. Trimming removed 0 bases from V and 1 base from J, with 10 bases in between. The CDR3 protein is CASSESIWGSGNTIYF. In DNA form, the CDR3 reads TGCGCCAGCAGTGAGTCAATTTGGGGATCTGGAAACACCATATATTTT.

This sequence joins TRBV18 and TRBJ2-5; D is tentatively TRBD1 or TRBD2 (5 bases each). The CDR3 is 14 residues long. V shed 2 bases and J shed 7 bases, with 14 bases lying between them. The germline gives CDR1 KGHSH, CDR2 LQKENI. CDR3 residues: CASSPSGTPGTQYF. CDR3 in DNA: TGTGCCAGCTCACCATCCGGGACCCCCGGGACCCAGTACTTC.

This rearrangement joins TRBV10-3 to TRBJ1-1; D is uncertain. The CDR3 is made up of 12 amino acids. The V end was cut by 6 bases, the J end by 1 base, with 6 bases between. Germline values: CDR1 ENHRY, CDR2 SYGVKD. The CDR3 sequence is CAISFENTEAFF. The CDR3 DNA follows: TGTGCCATCAGCTTTGAGAACACTGAAGCTTTCTTT.

The V gene is TRBV4-2, the J gene TRBJ2-2; 9 bases map to TRBD2. Germline V lookup: CDR1 LGHNA, CDR2 YNFKEQ. With 0 bases clipped from V and 6 bases from J, the junction kept 8 bases outside the gene matches. CDR3 size: 17 residues. This CDR3 reads CASSQDGGLARAGELFF. The CDR3 region has the DNA TGTGCCAGCAGCCAAGATGGGGGACTAGCACGAGCCGGGGAGCTGTTTTTT.

The chain carries TRBV27 and TRBJ1-1; 8 bases agree with TRBD1. CDR1 and CDR2 (germline): MNHEY, SMNVEV (reference sequence). J gave up 1 base and V 5 bases, and 3 bases lay outside the gene matches. This CDR3 is 14 amino acids long. The CDR3 coding sequence is TGTGCCAGCAGTCCGGGACAGGAGAACACTGAAGCTTTCTTT. It is translated as CASSPGQENTEAFF.